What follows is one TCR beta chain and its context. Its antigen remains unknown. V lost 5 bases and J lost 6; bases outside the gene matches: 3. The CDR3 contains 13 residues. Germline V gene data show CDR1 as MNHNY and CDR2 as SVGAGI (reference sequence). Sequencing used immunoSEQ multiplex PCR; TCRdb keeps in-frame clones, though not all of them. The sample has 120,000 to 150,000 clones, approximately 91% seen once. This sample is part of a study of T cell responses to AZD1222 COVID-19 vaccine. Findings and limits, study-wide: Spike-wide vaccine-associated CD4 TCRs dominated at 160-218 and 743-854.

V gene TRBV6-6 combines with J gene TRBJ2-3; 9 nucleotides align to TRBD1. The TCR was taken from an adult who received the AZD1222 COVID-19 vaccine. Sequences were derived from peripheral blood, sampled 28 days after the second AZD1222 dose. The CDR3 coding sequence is TGTGCCAGCAGTGGGGGGACAGGGGATACGCAGTATTTT. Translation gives CASSGGTGDTQYF.